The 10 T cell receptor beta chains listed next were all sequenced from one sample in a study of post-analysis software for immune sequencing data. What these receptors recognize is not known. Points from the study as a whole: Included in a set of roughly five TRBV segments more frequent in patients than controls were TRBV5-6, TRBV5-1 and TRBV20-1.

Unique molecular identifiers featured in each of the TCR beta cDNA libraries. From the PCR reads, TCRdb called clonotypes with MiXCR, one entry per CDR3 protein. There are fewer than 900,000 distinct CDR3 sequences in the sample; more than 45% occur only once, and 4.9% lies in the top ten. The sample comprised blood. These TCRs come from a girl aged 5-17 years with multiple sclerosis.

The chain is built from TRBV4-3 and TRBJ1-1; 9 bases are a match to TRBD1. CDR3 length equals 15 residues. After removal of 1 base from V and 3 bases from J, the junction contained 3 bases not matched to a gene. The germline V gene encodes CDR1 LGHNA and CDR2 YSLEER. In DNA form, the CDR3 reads TGCGCCAGCAGCCAAGCGGGGGACAGGGACACTGAAGCTTTCTTT. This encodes CASSQAGDRDTEAFF.

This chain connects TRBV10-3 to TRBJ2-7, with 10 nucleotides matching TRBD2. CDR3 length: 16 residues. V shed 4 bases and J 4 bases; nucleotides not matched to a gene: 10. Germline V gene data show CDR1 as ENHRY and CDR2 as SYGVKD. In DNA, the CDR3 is TGTGCCATCAGTGTTCGGCTAGCGGGGGAGGGATACGAGCAGTACTTC. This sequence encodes CAISVRLAGEGYEQYF.

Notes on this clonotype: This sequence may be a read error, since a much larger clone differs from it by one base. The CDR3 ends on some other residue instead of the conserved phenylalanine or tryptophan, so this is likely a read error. In DNA form, the CDR3 reads TGTGCCAGCACGTGGGACACCTACTACGAGCAGTACCTC. Translation gives CASTWDTYYEQYL. The J gene is TRBJ2-7, the V gene TRBV7-9; weak D call: TRBD1 (6 bases). Germline V gives CDR1 SEHNR, CDR2 FQNEAQ (reference sequence). The CDR3 has 13 amino acids. V gave up 7 bases and J gave up 3 bases, with 13 bases separating them.

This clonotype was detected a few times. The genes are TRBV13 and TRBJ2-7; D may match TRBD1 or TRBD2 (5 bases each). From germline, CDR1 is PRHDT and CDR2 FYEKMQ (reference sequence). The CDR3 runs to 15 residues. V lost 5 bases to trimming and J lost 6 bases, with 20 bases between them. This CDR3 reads CASSAGPGTVGEQYF. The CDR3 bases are TGTGCCAGCAGCGCCGGGCCTGGGACCGTGGGCGAGCAGTACTTC.

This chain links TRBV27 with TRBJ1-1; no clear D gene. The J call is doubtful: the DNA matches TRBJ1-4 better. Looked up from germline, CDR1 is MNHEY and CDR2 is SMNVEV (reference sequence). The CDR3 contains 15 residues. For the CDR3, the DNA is TGTGCCAGCAGTTTATCTGCGGGAAGGACTGAAAAACTGTTTTTT. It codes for CASSLSAGRTEKLFF.

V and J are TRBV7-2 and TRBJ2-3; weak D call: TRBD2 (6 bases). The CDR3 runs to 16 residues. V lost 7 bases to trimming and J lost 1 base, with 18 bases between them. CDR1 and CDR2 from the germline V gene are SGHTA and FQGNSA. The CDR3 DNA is TGTGCCAGCACCCCTAGGAGGGCTAGCGGCACAGATACGCAGTATTTT. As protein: CASTPRRASGTDTQYF.

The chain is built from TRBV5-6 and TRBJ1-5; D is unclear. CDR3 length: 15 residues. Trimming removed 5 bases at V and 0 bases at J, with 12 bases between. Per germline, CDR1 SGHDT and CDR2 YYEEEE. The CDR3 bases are TGTGCCAGCAGTAGGCAGTCCTATAGCAATCAGCCCCAGCATTTT. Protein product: CASSRQSYSNQPQHF.

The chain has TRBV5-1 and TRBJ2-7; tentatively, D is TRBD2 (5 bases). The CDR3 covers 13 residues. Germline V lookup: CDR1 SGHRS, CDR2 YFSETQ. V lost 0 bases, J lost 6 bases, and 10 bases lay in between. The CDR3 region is CASSLVRGVEQYF. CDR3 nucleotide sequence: TGCGCCAGCAGCTTGGTCCGGGGAGTCGAGCAGTACTTC.

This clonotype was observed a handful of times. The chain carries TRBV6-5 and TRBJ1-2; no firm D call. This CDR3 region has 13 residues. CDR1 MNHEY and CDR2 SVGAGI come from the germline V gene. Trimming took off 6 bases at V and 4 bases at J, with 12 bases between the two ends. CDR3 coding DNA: TGTGCCAGCAGGGGTCCGAGGAGCTATGGCTACACCTTC. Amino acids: CASRGPRSYGYTF.

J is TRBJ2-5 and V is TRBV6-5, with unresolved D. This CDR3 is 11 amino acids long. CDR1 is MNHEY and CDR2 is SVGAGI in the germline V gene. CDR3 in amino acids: CVSRRGETQYF. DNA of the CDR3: TGTGTCAGTAGGCGTGGAGAGACCCAGTACTTC.